One and the same sample provided the 22 T cell receptor beta chains below, sequenced in a study of T cell changes during pregnancy in multiple sclerosis. The data were produced by immunoSEQ multiplex PCR, yet TCRdb's version contains in-frame clones alone and is incomplete. The table shows approximately 38,000 clones, with roughly 94% occurring only once. The specimen comprised peripheral blood, sampled in the third trimester of pregnancy. These receptors were taken from a female donor with multiple sclerosis, enrolled in a pregnancy study.

The chain has TRBV5-1 and TRBJ1-2; 7 nucleotides agree with TRBD1. V shed 1 base, J shed 8 bases, and the junction held 5 bases outside the gene matches. From germline, CDR1 is SGHRS and CDR2 YFSETQ. The CDR3 extends over 13 amino acids. CDR3 DNA sequence: TGCGCCAGCAGCTTGACGACAGGGCAGGGCTACACCTTC. Its protein product is CASSLTTGQGYTF.

The chain carries TRBV9 and TRBJ2-1; a weak D match, TRBD2 (6 bases). Trimming stripped 4 bases from V and 5 bases from J, with 19 bases between. CDR1 and CDR2 from the germline V gene are SGDLS and YYNGEE. The CDR3 extends over 16 amino acids. CDR3 region: CASSPPGGRRNNEQFF. Here the CDR3 DNA reads TGTGCCAGCAGCCCCCCTGGGGGGAGGCGGAACAATGAGCAGTTCTTC. Full variable domain (outside the CDR3, taken from reference TRBV9 and TRBJ2-1): DSGVTQTPKHLITATGQRVTLRCSPRSGDLSVYWYQQSLDQGLQFLIQYYNGEERAKGNILERFSAQQFPDLHSELNLSSLELGDSALYFCASSPPGGRRNNEQFFGPGTRLTVL.

The chain couples TRBV7-2 to TRBJ1-5; D gene uncertain. Germline V CDR1 and CDR2: SGHTA, FQGNSA. Trimming removed 1 base from V and 8 bases from J, with 9 bases in between. The CDR3 contains 13 residues. The CDR3 bases are TGTGCCAGCAGCTTAGGGGCGGGAAAGCCCCAGCATTTT. Protein product: CASSLGAGKPQHF.

The V and J genes are TRBV5-5 and TRBJ2-1, with TRBD2 matching over 7 bases. V gave up 6 bases and J gave up 3 bases; unmatched junction bases: 9. This CDR3 contains 15 residues. Germline CDR1 is SGHKS and CDR2 is YYEKEE (reference sequence). This chain's CDR3 is CASTARLADYNEQFF. The CDR3 DNA sequence: TGTGCCAGCACCGCGCGGCTAGCGGACTACAATGAGCAGTTCTTC.

This sequence joins TRBV28 and TRBJ2-2; 11 positions match TRBD2. Germline CDR1 MDHEN, CDR2 SYDVKM. Germline trimming cut 7 bases from V and 3 bases from J; bases unmatched to any gene: 10. The CDR3 is made up of 17 amino acids. CDR3 DNA sequence: TGTGCCAGCACCCTACTCCGACTAGCGGGACACACCGGGGAGCTGTTTTTT. Translation: CASTLLRLAGHTGELFF.

V usage is TRBV4-1 and J usage is TRBJ1-1; TRBD1 matches 8 bases. Germline V gene sequence: CDR1 MGHRA, CDR2 YSYEKL. This CDR3 comprises 15 residues. The V gene end was trimmed by 8 bases and the J gene end by 4 bases; junction bases not matched to a gene: 12. Here the CDR3 DNA reads TGCGCCAGCCGACAGGGGCCGAGTATGGTCACTGAAGCTTTCTTT. It is translated as CASRQGPSMVTEAFF.

The chain uses TRBV5-6 and TRBJ2-1; D is perhaps TRBD2 (6 bases). The CDR3 covers 12 residues. Trimming took off 5 bases at V and 14 bases at J, with 17 bases between the two ends. Germline assignment: CDR1 SGHDT and CDR2 YYEEEE. In DNA form, the CDR3 reads TGTGCCAGCAGATGGGGGACGGGGGAGGAGTTCTTC. Protein: CASRWGTGEEFF.

The rearrangement joins TRBV28 to TRBJ2-3; TRBD2 matches at 13 bases. Germline V lookup: CDR1 MDHEN, CDR2 SYDVKM. After removal of 6 bases from V and 0 bases from J, the junction contained 9 bases not matched to a gene. The CDR3 length is 18 residues. CDR3 sequence reads: CASSPQTSGGTSTDTQYF. The CDR3 region has the DNA TGTGCCAGCAGCCCCCAGACTAGCGGGGGGACTAGCACAGATACGCAGTATTTT.

The chain couples TRBV7-2 to TRBJ2-7; the D gene is possibly TRBD1 (5 bases). Trimming left V 5 bases short and J 4 bases short, with 18 bases between. The CDR3 spans 15 residues. Per germline, CDR1 SGHTA and CDR2 FQGNSA. DNA of the CDR3: TGTGCCAGCAGCCAGGCCTTGACAGAATCGTACGAGCAGTACTTC. As protein: CASSQALTESYEQYF.

This sequence joins TRBV2 and TRBJ2-7; 10 nucleotides agree with TRBD1. V dropped 1 base and J dropped 2; count of bases not matched to a gene: 2. CDR1 is SNHLY and CDR2 is FYNNEI in the germline V gene. This CDR3 is built from 15 residues. CDR3 region: CASSEGTGGAYEQYF. As DNA, the CDR3 is TGTGCCAGCAGTGAAGGGACAGGGGGTGCCTACGAGCAGTACTTC.

J is TRBJ2-4 and V is TRBV5-4; TRBD1 aligns across 7 bases. The CDR3 length is 14 residues. The germline gives CDR1 SGHNT, CDR2 YYREEE (reference sequence). V was pared by 4 bases and J by 4 bases, with 5 bases of the junction left unmatched. CDR3 coding DNA: TGTGCCAGCAGCCTTGGACAGGCAAAAAACATTCAGTACTTC. Translated: CASSLGQAKNIQYF.

The genes are TRBV29-1 and TRBJ1-2; D unresolved. Trimming took 4 bases from V and 2 from J, leaving 8 bases between them. This CDR3 is built from 12 residues. The germline V gene encodes CDR1 SQVTM and CDR2 ANQGSEA. The CDR3 DNA reads as TGCAGCGTTGGGACGGGGAACTATGGCTACACCTTC. The encoded protein is CSVGTGNYGYTF.

The chain employs TRBV5-6 and TRBJ1-3; D not certain. CDR3 length equals 15 residues. V was cut by 0 bases and J by 2 bases, with 9 bases left in between. Germline V gives CDR1 SGHDT, CDR2 YYEEEE. This chain's CDR3 is CASSLGGLPGNTIYF. The CDR3 coding sequence is TGTGCCAGCAGCTTGGGAGGGCTCCCTGGAAACACCATATATTTT.

This rearrangement joins TRBV13 to TRBJ2-3; TRBD1 matches 8 bases. From germline, CDR1 is PRHDT and CDR2 FYEKMQ (reference sequence). The CDR3 covers 17 residues. V trimming: 0 bases; J trimming: 4 bases; junction bases outside the gene matches: 9. The CDR3 DNA sequence: TGTGCCAGCAGCTTAGGCGACGAGGGACAGGAGGCAGATACGCAGTATTTT. It codes for CASSLGDEGQEADTQYF.

The CDR3 loop is CASSPTSGDGELFF. The CDR3, as DNA: TGTGCCAGCTCACCGACTAGCGGCGACGGGGAGCTGTTTTTT. The chain links TRBV18 to TRBJ2-2; 9 positions match TRBD2. V dropped 3 bases and J dropped 7; count of bases not matched to a gene: 3. Germline V lookup: CDR1 KGHSH, CDR2 LQKENI. The CDR3 contains 14 residues.

The rearrangement joins TRBV6-4 to TRBJ2-7, with 10 positions matching TRBD1. Germline trimming cut 0 bases from V and 3 bases from J; bases unmatched to any gene: 8. CDR3 length: 17 amino acids. The germline V gene encodes CDR1 MRHNA and CDR2 SNTAGT. This CDR3 is CASSDSSKWDRGYEQYF. The DNA of the CDR3 is TGTGCCAGCAGTGACTCGAGCAAATGGGACAGGGGCTACGAGCAGTACTTC.

Here the CDR3 reads CATVRVNTEAFF. The CDR3 DNA is TGTGCCACCGTGCGGGTGAACACTGAAGCTTTCTTT. The rearrangement uses TRBV6-6 and TRBJ1-1; D unclear. V shed 10 bases and J shed 0 bases, with 9 bases lying between them. This CDR3 region has 12 residues. Germline assignment: CDR1 MNHNY and CDR2 SVGAGI (reference sequence).

The chain combines TRBV7-8 with TRBJ2-7; the D gene is possibly TRBD2 (6 bases). Trimming removed 1 base at V and 6 bases at J, with 13 bases between. In germline, CDR1 is SGHVS, CDR2 FQNEAQ. CDR3 size: 14 residues. The CDR3 sequence: CASSLGWGDLEQYF. CDR3 bases: TGTGCCAGCAGCTTAGGTTGGGGGGATCTCGAGCAGTACTTC.

The V and J genes are TRBV6-4 and TRBJ2-1; 7 bases fit TRBD2. Germline CDR1 and CDR2: MRHNA and SNTAGT. V lost 8 bases and J lost 2; bases outside the gene matches: 9. This CDR3 comprises 15 residues. DNA of the CDR3: TGTGCCAGCTCCGAGGCGGGAGTGCCCTACAATGAGCAGTTCTTC. Translated, it gives CASSEAGVPYNEQFF.

This CDR3 is CASSVGSGQGANTIYF. Written as DNA, the CDR3 is TGTGCCAGCAGCGTCGGTTCGGGACAGGGTGCAAACACCATATATTTT. The chain carries TRBV9 and TRBJ1-3, with 9 bases aligning to TRBD1. CDR1 SGDLS and CDR2 YYNGEE come from the germline V gene. The CDR3 is 16 residues long. Losses at the gene ends were 2 bases for V and 6 bases for J; bases not matched to a gene: 9.

The chain recombines TRBV19 with TRBJ2-2, with 8 bases identical to TRBD2. V lost 7 bases, J lost 3 bases, and 7 bases stayed unmatched. This CDR3 has 15 amino acids. Germline V gene data show CDR1 as LNHDA and CDR2 as SQIVND (reference sequence). The CDR3 DNA is TGTGCCAGTAACCGGGGGGGGCGAGACACCGGGGAGCTGTTTTTT. As protein: CASNRGGRDTGELFF. Variable domain in full (rest from reference TRBV19 and TRBJ2-2): DGGITQSPKYLFRKEGQNVTLSCEQNLNHDAMYWYRQDPGQGLRLIYYSQIVNDFQKGDIAEGYSVSREKKESFPLTVTSAQKNPTAFYLCASNRGGRDTGELFFGEGSRLTVL.

The rearrangement links TRBV6-4 to TRBJ2-1; 8 nucleotides line up with TRBD1. CDR3 length: 16 amino acids. Germline-derived CDR1 and CDR2 are MRHNA and SNTAGT. Trimming took 0 bases from V and 0 from J; bases not matched to a gene: 1. CDR3 DNA: TGTGCCAGCAGTGACTCAGGACAGGGCTCCTACAATGAGCAGTTCTTC. Translated: CASSDSGQGSYNEQFF.